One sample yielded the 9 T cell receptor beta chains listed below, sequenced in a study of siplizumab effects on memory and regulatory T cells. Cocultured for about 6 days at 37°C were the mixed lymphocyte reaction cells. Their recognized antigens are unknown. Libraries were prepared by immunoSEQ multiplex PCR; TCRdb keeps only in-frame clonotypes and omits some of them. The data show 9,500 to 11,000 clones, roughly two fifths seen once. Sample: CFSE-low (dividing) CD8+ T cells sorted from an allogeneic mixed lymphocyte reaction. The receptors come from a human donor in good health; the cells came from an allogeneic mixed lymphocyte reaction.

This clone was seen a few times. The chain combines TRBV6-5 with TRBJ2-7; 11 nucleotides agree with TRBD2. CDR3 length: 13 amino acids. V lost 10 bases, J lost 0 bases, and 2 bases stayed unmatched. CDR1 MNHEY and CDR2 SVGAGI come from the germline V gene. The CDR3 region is CATGTSGSYEQYF. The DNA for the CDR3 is TGTGCCACTGGGACTAGCGGCTCCTACGAGCAGTACTTC.

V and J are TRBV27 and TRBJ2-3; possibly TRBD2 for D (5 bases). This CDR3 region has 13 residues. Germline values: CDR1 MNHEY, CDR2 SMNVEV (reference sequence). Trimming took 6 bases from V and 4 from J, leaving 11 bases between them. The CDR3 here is CASSPNGADTQYF. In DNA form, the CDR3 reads TGTGCCAGCAGCCCCAACGGGGCAGATACGCAGTATTTT.

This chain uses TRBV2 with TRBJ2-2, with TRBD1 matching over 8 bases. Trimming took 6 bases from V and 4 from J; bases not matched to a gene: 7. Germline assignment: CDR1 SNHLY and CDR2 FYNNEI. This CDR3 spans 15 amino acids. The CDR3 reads CASSDRDRFTGELFF. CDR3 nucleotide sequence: TGTGCCAGCAGCGACCGGGACAGGTTCACCGGGGAGCTGTTTTTT.

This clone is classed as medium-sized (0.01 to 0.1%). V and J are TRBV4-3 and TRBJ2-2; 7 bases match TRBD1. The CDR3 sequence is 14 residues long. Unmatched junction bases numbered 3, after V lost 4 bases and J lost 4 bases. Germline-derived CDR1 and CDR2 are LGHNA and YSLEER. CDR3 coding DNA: TGCGCCAGCAGCCCCGGGACAGCCACCGGGGAGCTGTTTTTT. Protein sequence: CASSPGTATGELFF.

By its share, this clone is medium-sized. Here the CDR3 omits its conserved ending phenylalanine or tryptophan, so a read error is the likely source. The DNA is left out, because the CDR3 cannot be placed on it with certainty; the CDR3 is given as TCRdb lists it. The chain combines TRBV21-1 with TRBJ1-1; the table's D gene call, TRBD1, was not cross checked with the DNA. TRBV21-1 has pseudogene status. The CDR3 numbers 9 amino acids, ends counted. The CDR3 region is CASSKRTEI.

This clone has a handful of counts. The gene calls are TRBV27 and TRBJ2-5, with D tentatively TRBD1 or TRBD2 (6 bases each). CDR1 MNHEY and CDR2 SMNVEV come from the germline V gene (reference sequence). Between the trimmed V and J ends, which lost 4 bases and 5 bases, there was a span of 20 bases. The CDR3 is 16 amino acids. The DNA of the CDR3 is TGTGCCAGCAGTTCAACCACTCAGGAGGGGGGCGAGACCCAGTACTTC. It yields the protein CASSSTTQEGGETQYF.

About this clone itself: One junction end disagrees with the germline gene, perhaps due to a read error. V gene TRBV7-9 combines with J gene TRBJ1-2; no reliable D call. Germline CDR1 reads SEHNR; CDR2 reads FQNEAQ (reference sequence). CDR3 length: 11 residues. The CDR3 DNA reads TGTGCCAGCAGCTTAAGTCTGTGTCTCCTCTTC. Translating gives CASSLSLCLLF.

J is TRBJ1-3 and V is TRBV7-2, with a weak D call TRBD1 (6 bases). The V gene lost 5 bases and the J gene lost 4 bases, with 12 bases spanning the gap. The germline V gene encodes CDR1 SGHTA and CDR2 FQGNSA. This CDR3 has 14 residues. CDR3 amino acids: CASSLGGAGNTIYF. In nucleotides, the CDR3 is TGTGCCAGCAGCCTCGGGGGCGCCGGAAACACCATATATTTT. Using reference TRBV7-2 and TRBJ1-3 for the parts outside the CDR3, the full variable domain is GAGVSQSPSNKVTEKGKDVELRCDPISGHTALYWYRQSLGQGLEFLIYFQGNSAPDKSGLPSDRFSAERTGGSVSTLTIQRTQQEDSAVYLCASSLGGAGNTIYFGEGSWLTVV.

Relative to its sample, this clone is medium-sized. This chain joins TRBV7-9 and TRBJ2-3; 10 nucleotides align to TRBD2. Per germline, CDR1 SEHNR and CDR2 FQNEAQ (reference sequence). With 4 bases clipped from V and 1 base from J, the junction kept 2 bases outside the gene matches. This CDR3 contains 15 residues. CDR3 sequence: CASSSLAGGTDTQYF. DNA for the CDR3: TGTGCCAGCAGCTCTCTAGCGGGGGGCACAGATACGCAGTATTTT.